The rows below give T cell receptor beta chains drawn from one sample of a study of T cell changes during pregnancy in multiple sclerosis. The protocol was immunoSEQ multiplex PCR, while the TCRdb copy is restricted to in-frame clones and leaves out a portion. This sample has around 110,000 clones, with under 95% found just once. Sequences were derived from peripheral blood, sampled after pregnancy. The source of these receptors is a female donor with multiple sclerosis, enrolled in a pregnancy study. Each CDR3 is given with its conserved first and last residue. A D gene is named only where the DNA matches it firmly. A clone size is listed for some rows: how often the clone was seen (once, few, many), or a class if it is expanded.

CDR3 length: 15; D gene: TRBD1; clone size: NA; J gene: TRBJ1-3; V gene: TRBV7-9; CDR3 protein: CASSLGQSSGNTIYF; CDR3 DNA: TGTGCCAGCAGCTTGGGACAGAGCTCTGGAAACACCATATATTTT
CDR3 length: 17; D gene: TRBD1; clone size: NA; J gene: TRBJ2-1; V gene: TRBV19; CDR3 protein: CASIDQGGTGDYNEQFF; CDR3 DNA: TGTGCCAGTATCGATCAAGGCGGGACAGGGGACTACAATGAGCAGTTCTTC
CDR3 length: 14; D gene: TRBD2; clone size: once; J gene: TRBJ2-7; V gene: TRBV7-3; CDR3 protein: CASSFSGGSYEQYF; CDR3 DNA: TGTGCCAGCAGCTTTAGCGGGGGCTCTTACGAGCAGTACTTC
CDR3 length: 14; D gene: NA; clone size: NA; J gene: TRBJ2-5; V gene: TRBV30; CDR3 protein: CAWDGGSGQETQYF; CDR3 DNA: TGTGCCTGGGACGGGGGAAGCGGACAAGAGACCCAGTACTTC
CDR3 length: 14; D gene: TRBD1; clone size: NA; J gene: TRBJ1-1; V gene: TRBV6-1; CDR3 protein: CASSRDRLDTEAFF; CDR3 DNA: TGTGCCAGCTCCCGGGACAGGTTGGACACTGAAGCTTTCTTT
CDR3 length: 17; D gene: TRBD2; clone size: NA; J gene: TRBJ2-2; V gene: TRBV2; CDR3 protein: CASSELAGGPVTGELFF; CDR3 DNA: TGTGCCAGCAGTGAACTAGCGGGAGGGCCAGTCACCGGGGAGCTGTTTTTT
CDR3 length: 14; D gene: NA; clone size: NA; J gene: TRBJ2-2; V gene: TRBV7-6; CDR3 protein: CASSLAGFGGELFF; CDR3 DNA: TGTGCCAGCAGCTTAGCCGGGTTCGGCGGGGAGCTGTTTTTT
CDR3 length: 16; D gene: NA; clone size: NA; J gene: TRBJ1-5; V gene: TRBV30; CDR3 protein: CAWSHTGLIRNQPQHF; CDR3 DNA: TGTGCCTGGAGTCATACAGGGCTCATCCGCAATCAGCCCCAGCATTTT
CDR3 length: 14; D gene: NA; clone size: NA; J gene: TRBJ2-1; V gene: TRBV14; CDR3 protein: CASSQSTGYNEQFF; CDR3 DNA: TGTGCCAGCAGCCAAAGCACAGGGTACAATGAGCAGTTCTTC
CDR3 length: 14; D gene: NA; clone size: NA; J gene: TRBJ1-4; V gene: TRBV9; CDR3 protein: CASSVDPGNEKLFF; CDR3 DNA: TGTGCCAGCAGCGTAGATCCGGGTAATGAAAAACTGTTTTTT
CDR3 length: 15; D gene: NA; clone size: NA; J gene: TRBJ1-2; V gene: TRBV6-5; CDR3 protein: CASSYSRLVNYGYTF; CDR3 DNA: TGTGCCAGCAGTTACTCCAGGCTGGTTAACTATGGCTACACCTTC
CDR3 length: 16; D gene: TRBD1; clone size: once; J gene: TRBJ1-5; V gene: TRBV28; CDR3 protein: CASSSPLGQGGQPQHF; CDR3 DNA: TGTGCCAGCAGTTCCCCTCTCGGACAGGGTGGGCAGCCCCAGCATTTT
CDR3 length: 14; D gene: TRBD2; clone size: NA; J gene: TRBJ2-5; V gene: TRBV6-1; CDR3 protein: CASIERGLGETQYF; CDR3 DNA: TGTGCCAGCATCGAGCGGGGTCTAGGGGAGACCCAGTACTTC
CDR3 length: 14; D gene: NA; clone size: few; J gene: TRBJ1-1; V gene: TRBV4-1; CDR3 protein: CASSDDSLNTEAFF; CDR3 DNA: TGCGCCAGCAGTGACGACAGCTTGAACACTGAAGCTTTCTTT
CDR3 length: 16; D gene: NA; clone size: once; J gene: TRBJ2-2; V gene: TRBV19; CDR3 protein: CASSIGTEIHTGELFF; CDR3 DNA: TGTGCCAGTAGTATAGGGACAGAAATACACACCGGGGAGCTGTTTTTT
CDR3 length: 13; D gene: NA; clone size: NA; J gene: TRBJ1-6; V gene: TRBV7-6; CDR3 protein: CASSLSTVSPLHF; CDR3 DNA: TGTGCCAGCAGCTTATCTACAGTATCACCCCTCCACTTT
CDR3 length: 15; D gene: NA; clone size: NA; J gene: TRBJ1-1; V gene: TRBV9; CDR3 protein: CASSELGGRGTEAFF; CDR3 DNA: TGTGCCAGCAGCGAACTGGGGGGAAGGGGCACTGAAGCTTTCTTT
CDR3 length: 15; D gene: NA; clone size: NA; J gene: TRBJ1-4; V gene: TRBV10-2; CDR3 protein: CASSTGRGAGEKLFF; CDR3 DNA: TGCGCCAGCAGTACGGGACGGGGAGCGGGTGAAAAACTGTTTTTT
CDR3 length: 15; D gene: NA; clone size: once; J gene: TRBJ2-1; V gene: TRBV27; CDR3 protein: CASSPPRGKVSEQFF; CDR3 DNA: TGTGCCAGCAGCCCGCCCCGGGGGAAAGTATCCGAGCAGTTCTTC
CDR3 length: 16; D gene: TRBD1; clone size: NA; J gene: TRBJ1-1; V gene: TRBV5-1; CDR3 protein: CASSLEGQGAITEAFF; CDR3 DNA: TGCGCCAGCAGCTTGGAGGGACAGGGGGCGATCACTGAAGCTTTCTTT
CDR3 length: 12; D gene: NA; clone size: NA; J gene: TRBJ1-1; V gene: TRBV14; CDR3 protein: CASSPPGLGAFF; CDR3 DNA: TGTGCCAGCAGCCCACCTGGACTAGGAGCTTTCTTT
CDR3 length: 15; D gene: NA; clone size: NA; J gene: TRBJ1-5; V gene: TRBV19; CDR3 protein: CASTPGPSRWQPQHF; CDR3 DNA: TGTGCCAGTACCCCAGGGCCGTCAAGGTGGCAGCCCCAGCATTTT
CDR3 length: 13; D gene: NA; clone size: once; J gene: TRBJ2-3; V gene: TRBV7-6; CDR3 protein: CASSPGRTDTQYF; CDR3 DNA: TGTGCCAGCAGCCCAGGGAGGACAGATACGCAGTATTTT
CDR3 length: 15; D gene: NA; clone size: NA; J gene: TRBJ2-2; V gene: TRBV4-1; CDR3 protein: CASSQLAGRTGELFF; CDR3 DNA: TGCGCCAGCAGCCAACTCGCAGGGCGCACCGGGGAGCTGTTTTTT
CDR3 length: 13; D gene: NA; clone size: NA; J gene: TRBJ2-7; V gene: TRBV19; CDR3 protein: CASEPPGGLRQYF; CDR3 DNA: TGTGCCAGCGAGCCCCCCGGGGGTTTAAGGCAGTACTTC
CDR3 length: 17; D gene: TRBD1; clone size: once; J gene: TRBJ1-4; V gene: TRBV4-2; CDR3 protein: CASSQIGTDATNEKLFF; CDR3 DNA: TGTGCCAGCAGCCAGATAGGGACAGACGCAACTAATGAAAAACTGTTTTTT
CDR3 length: 15; D gene: TRBD2; clone size: NA; J gene: TRBJ2-1; V gene: TRBV6-5; CDR3 protein: CASTPLAGGHNEQFF; CDR3 DNA: TGTGCCAGCACCCCACTAGCGGGGGGACACAATGAGCAGTTCTTC